What follows are 5 T cell receptor beta chains derived from one specimen sequenced in a study of blood T cells in healthy people across ages. Then a second PCR, running roughly 6 to 11 cycles, was carried out with a sample-barcoded 5' primer and a J-beta primer mix. TCRdb re-called the 5' RACE reads with MiXCR, one entry per CDR3 protein. The repertoire holds around 320,000 distinct CDR3 sequences, with roughly 29% as singletons. Material for sequencing was blood. The receptor source for this set is a woman in her 70s in good health.

This clonotype was picked up one time. The chain carries TRBV2 and TRBJ2-2, with D tentatively TRBD2 (7 bases). Germline V gives CDR1 SNHLY, CDR2 FYNNEI. This CDR3 contains 15 residues. V was pared by 4 bases and J by 5 bases, with 14 bases between. CDR3 loop: CASSVGGAQTGELFF. The DNA for the CDR3 is TGTGCCAGCAGTGTGGGGGGGGCTCAAACCGGGGAGCTGTTTTTT.

In its sample, this clonotype was seen once. This sequence joins TRBV6-1 and TRBJ1-5, with D possibly matching TRBD1 (5 bases). The CDR3 sequence is 16 residues long. The V and J ends lost 4 bases and 4 bases respectively, with 17 bases between them. Germline V CDR1 and CDR2: MNHNS, SASEGT. CDR3 DNA: TGTGCCAGCAGTGGACGGGACGGCCTTTTAAATCAGCCCCAGCATTTT. Its translation: CASSGRDGLLNQPQHF.

The CDR3 bases are TGTGCCAGCAGCACCCCGGACGGGGCCTCCGGGGAGCAGTACTTC. Translating gives CASSTPDGASGEQYF. The J gene is TRBJ2-5, the V gene TRBV7-9; the D gene could be TRBD1 or TRBD2 (5 bases each). Trimming took off 5 bases at V and 11 bases at J, with 24 bases between the two ends. This CDR3 is built from 15 residues. In germline, CDR1 is SEHNR, CDR2 FQNEAQ (reference sequence).

The chain has TRBV12-3 or TRBV12-4 and TRBJ2-1; the D gene could be TRBD1 or TRBD2 (6 bases each). The germline V and J ends were trimmed by 4 bases and 0 bases, with 19 bases remaining between them. This CDR3 has 18 residues. The CDR3 is CASSSTLGAGSSYNEQFF. In DNA, the CDR3 is TGTGCCAGCAGTTCCACGTTGGGGGCGGGGAGCTCCTACAATGAGCAGTTCTTC.

V usage is TRBV6-1 and J usage is TRBJ2-4; the D call may be TRBD1 or TRBD2 (5 bases each). This CDR3 is 15 amino acids long. V was clipped by 5 bases and J by 1 base, with 12 bases between them. Germline V gives CDR1 MNHNS, CDR2 SASEGT. Here the CDR3 DNA reads TGTGCCAGCAGTCGGGGCGTAGAGGCCAAAAACATTCAGTACTTC. Translating gives CASSRGVEAKNIQYF.